Below, one T cell receptor (beta chain) is given with its context. Its target is not known. The data were obtained in a study of CD8 T cells in ankylosing spondylitis. Study-level points and caveats: Some motif variants had been reported before (in reactive arthritis synovial fluid and blood).

Germline CDR1 and CDR2: MNHEY and SMNVEV (reference sequence). The CDR3 has 12 residues. The V gene lost 2 bases and the J gene lost 6 bases, with 7 bases spanning the gap. Libraries for TCR beta were made by quantitative 5'-RACE with molecular barcodes. TCRdb analysed the 5' RACE reads with MiXCR anew, one entry per CDR3 protein. The data show about 240,000 distinct CDR3 sequences, 8.6% seen once. The TCR comes from a male donor with ankylosing spondylitis or in good health (not recorded which). The rearrangement uses TRBV27 and TRBJ1-2, with D perhaps TRBD1 (5 bases). Sequencing was carried out using blood, either unsorted or a sorted T cell fraction (not recorded which). The CDR3 here is CASSLQGHGYTF. The CDR3 bases are TGTGCCAGCAGTTTACAGGGCCATGGCTACACCTTC.